The text below deals with one T cell receptor beta chain. Its antigen is unidentified. Given a much more abundant clone one base away, this may be a read error. Amplification targeted TCR beta CDR3 regions from RNA transcripts. An initial round of RT-PCR targeting the TCR CDR3 relied on the HTBI primer set. TCRdb re-called the multiplex PCR reads through MiXCR, storing one row per CDR3 protein. The sample records approximately 350,000 distinct CDR3 sequences, 13% to 15% being singletons. This sample is part of a study of T cells in Graves' hyperthyroidism and ophthalmopathy. Overall study results and limits: Blood samples included most of the expanded thyroid clonotypes exceeding 0.001. A model of 13 V-J features distinguished ophthalmopathy from stable hyperthyroidism.

V shed 2 bases and J shed 0 bases, with 9 bases lying between them. This CDR3 contains 15 residues. Germline V lookup: CDR1 SEHNR, CDR2 FQNEAQ (reference sequence). Patients with uncontrolled infections, other autoimmune diseases, pregnancy or lactation were excluded. The authors took PBMCs from 10 ml fresh peripheral blood. This chain links TRBV7-9 with TRBJ2-3, with D hard to call. The TCR comes from a woman aged 55-69 years with Graves' ophthalmopathy. The sequencing sample was made of blood. CDR3 nucleotides: TGTGCCAGCAGCTTAACGCCCGACAGCACAGATACGCAGTATTTT. The encoded protein is CASSLTPDSTDTQYF.